The sequence of this T cell receptor (beta chain) was determined in a study of T-cell memory formation after mild COVID-19. From the 5' RACE reads, TCRdb called clonotypes with MiXCR, one entry per CDR3 protein. Among 280,000 or so distinct CDR3 sequences listed, around 8% were seen once. This clonotype was seen more than once but under ten times. V was clipped by 8 bases and J by 6 bases; unmatched bases: 4. Germline V gene data show CDR1 as DFQATT and CDR2 as SNEGSKA (reference sequence). This CDR3 has 13 residues. The source is a man between 18 and 35 years old who had mild COVID-19 (a few samples of this study predate the infection). Cell type and time point are not known. The chain is built from TRBV20-1 and TRBJ2-2, with 12 bases that match TRBD1. The material sequenced was PBMCs or a T cell subset sorted from them (not recorded which). The CDR3: CSYGTGGPGELFF. In DNA, the CDR3 is TGCAGTTATGGGACAGGGGGCCCCGGGGAGCTGTTTTTT.